Each of the 3 T cell receptor beta chains below was sequenced from the same sample in a study of blood T cells in healthy people across ages. The use of a sample-barcoded 5' primer and a J-beta primer mix characterized a second PCR of roughly 7 to 11 cycles. TCRdb ran MiXCR on the 5' RACE reads and lists one entry per CDR3 protein. Seen here are 1.5 million to 2 million distinct CDR3 sequences, around half observed once, and the top ten hold around 2.1%. The specimen sequenced was blood. The receptors derive from a woman aged 40 to 49 in good health.

The genes are TRBV20-1 and TRBJ2-1; TRBD2 is a possible D gene (6 bases). V lost 5 bases and J 6 bases, leaving 20 bases between the germline ends. Germline loops: CDR1 DFQATT, CDR2 SNEGSKA (reference sequence). There are 15 residues in the CDR3. CDR3 region: CSAESIFREVNEQFF. CDR3 nucleotides: TGCAGTGCTGAGTCGATTTTCAGGGAGGTCAATGAGCAGTTCTTC.

In its sample, this clonotype was seen a few times. V usage is TRBV6-5 and J usage is TRBJ2-7; TRBD1 aligns across 10 bases. Germline V lookup: CDR1 MNHEY, CDR2 SVGAGI. The CDR3 runs 15 residues. V shed 5 bases, J shed 10 bases, and the junction held 14 bases outside the gene matches. This CDR3 reads CASSTGTGVAGDQYF. The CDR3 DNA sequence: TGTGCCAGCAGTACGGGGACAGGGGTTGCGGGGGACCAGTACTTC.

This clonotype was seen only a few times. The V gene is TRBV6-6, the J gene TRBJ2-7; no firm D call. This CDR3 contains 12 residues. Germline CDR1 is MNHNY and CDR2 is SVGAGI (reference sequence). V was trimmed by 7 bases and J by 0 bases, leaving 7 bases between them. The CDR3 spells CASTASSYEQYF. The CDR3 bases are TGTGCCAGCACGGCGAGCTCCTACGAGCAGTACTTC.